This T cell receptor (beta chain) was recorded in a study of cytomegalovirus exposure and HLA in healthy donors. Study-wide results and limits: In an earlier analysis, in some 500 donors, most V segments appeared productive either ~87% or ~30% of the time. Accurate predictions that matched the HLA-A and HLA-B alleles of most subjects were reportedly made from TCR beta sequences.

Note on this clone: The antigen is undetermined.

The V gene lost 2 bases and the J gene lost 7 bases, with 13 bases spanning the gap. Germline CDR1 and CDR2: SGHRS and YFSETQ. The CDR3 consists of 14 residues. In the PCR, 60 Vbeta and 13 Jbeta primers were used. Here immunoSEQ multiplex PCR was the method, and the copy in TCRdb shows in-frame clones only, minus some. The sample contains roughly 72,000 clones, 74% of which appear only once. V and J are TRBV5-1 and TRBJ2-1; maybe TRBD2 (6 bases). The receptor was derived from a human donor in good health. The material sequenced was PBMCs. This CDR3 reads CASSFSGGNNEQFF. The DNA for the CDR3 is TGCGCCAGCAGCTTTTCAGGAGGGAATAATGAGCAGTTCTTC.